The subject of this entry is one T cell receptor beta chain. This sample is part of a study of blood T cells in healthy people across ages. Study-wide context: Using template switching, researchers captured about one barcoded beta molecule for each two T cells.

Isolating PBMCs gave at least 6.5 million of these cells per sample. Through a sample-barcoded 5' primer and a J-beta primer mix, a second PCR was run for about 6 to 11 cycles. Every sample returned 2.5 million or more CDR3-containing paired-end reads. TCRdb itself ran the 5' RACE reads through MiXCR, one entry per CDR3 protein. The sample contains some 1.5 million distinct CDR3 sequences, approximately 28% of which appear only once. CDR1 is SGHTA, CDR2 FQGNSA, per germline. Trimming cost V 10 bases and J 1 base, with 16 bases left between them. The CDR3 totals 14 residues. The chain has TRBV7-2 and TRBJ1-1; tentative D call: TRBD1 (6 bases). This sequence was found in a woman aged 30 to 39 in good health. Sequenced input: blood. The CDR3 reads CATYLGGENTEAFF. CDR3 nucleotides: TGTGCCACATACCTAGGGGGGGAGAACACTGAAGCTTTCTTT.